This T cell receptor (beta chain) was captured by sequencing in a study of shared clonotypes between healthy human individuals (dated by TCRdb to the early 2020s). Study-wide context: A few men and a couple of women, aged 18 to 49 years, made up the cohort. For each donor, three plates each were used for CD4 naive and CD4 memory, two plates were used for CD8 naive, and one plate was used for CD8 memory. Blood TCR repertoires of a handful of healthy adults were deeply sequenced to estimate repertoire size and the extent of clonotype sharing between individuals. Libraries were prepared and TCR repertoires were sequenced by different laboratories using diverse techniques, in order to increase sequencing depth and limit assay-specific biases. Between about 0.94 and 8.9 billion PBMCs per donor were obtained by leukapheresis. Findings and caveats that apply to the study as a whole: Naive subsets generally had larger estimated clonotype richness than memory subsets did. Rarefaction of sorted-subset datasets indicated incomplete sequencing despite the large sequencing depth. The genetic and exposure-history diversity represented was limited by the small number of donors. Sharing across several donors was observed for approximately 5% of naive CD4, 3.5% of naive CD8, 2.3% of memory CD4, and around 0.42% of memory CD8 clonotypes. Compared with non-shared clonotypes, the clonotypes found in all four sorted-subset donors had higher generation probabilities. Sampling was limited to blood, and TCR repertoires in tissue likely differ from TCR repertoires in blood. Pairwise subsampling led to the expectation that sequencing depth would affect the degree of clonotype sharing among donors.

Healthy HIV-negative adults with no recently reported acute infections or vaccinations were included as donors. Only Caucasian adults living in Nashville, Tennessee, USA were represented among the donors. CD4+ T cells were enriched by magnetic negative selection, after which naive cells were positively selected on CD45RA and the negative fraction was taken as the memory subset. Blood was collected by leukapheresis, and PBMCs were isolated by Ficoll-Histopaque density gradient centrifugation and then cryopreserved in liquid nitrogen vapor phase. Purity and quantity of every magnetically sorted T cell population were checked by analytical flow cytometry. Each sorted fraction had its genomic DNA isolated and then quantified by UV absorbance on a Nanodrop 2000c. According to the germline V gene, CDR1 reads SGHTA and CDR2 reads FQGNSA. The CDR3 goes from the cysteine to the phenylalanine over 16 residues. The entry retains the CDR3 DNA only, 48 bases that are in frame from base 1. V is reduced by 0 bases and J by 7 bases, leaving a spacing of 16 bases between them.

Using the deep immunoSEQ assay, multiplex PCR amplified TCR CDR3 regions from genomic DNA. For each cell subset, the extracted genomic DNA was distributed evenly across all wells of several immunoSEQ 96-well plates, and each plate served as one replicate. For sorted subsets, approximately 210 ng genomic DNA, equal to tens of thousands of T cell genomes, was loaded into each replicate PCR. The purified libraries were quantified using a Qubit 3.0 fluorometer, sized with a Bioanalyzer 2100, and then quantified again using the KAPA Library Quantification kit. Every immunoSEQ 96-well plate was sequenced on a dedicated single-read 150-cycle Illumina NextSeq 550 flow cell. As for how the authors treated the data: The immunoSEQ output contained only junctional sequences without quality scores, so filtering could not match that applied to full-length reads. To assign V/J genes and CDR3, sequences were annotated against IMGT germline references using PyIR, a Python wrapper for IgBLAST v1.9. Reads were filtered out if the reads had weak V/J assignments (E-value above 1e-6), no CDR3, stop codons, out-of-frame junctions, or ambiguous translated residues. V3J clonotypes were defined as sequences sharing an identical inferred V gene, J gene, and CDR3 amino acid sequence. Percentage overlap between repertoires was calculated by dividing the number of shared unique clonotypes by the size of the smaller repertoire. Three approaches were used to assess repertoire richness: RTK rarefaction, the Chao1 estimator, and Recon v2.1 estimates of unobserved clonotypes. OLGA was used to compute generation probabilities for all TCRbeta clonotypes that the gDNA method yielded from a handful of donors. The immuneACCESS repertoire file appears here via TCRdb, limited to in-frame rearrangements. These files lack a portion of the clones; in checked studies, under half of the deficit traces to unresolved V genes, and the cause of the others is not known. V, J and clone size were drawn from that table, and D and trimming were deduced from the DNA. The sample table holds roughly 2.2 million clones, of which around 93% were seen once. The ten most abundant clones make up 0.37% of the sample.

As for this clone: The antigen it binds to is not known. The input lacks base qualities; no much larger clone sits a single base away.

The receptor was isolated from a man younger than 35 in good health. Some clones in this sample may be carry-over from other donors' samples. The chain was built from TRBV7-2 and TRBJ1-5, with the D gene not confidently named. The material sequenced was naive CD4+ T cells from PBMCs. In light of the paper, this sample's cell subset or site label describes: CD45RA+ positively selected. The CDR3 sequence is CASSLAGRIVGQPQHF. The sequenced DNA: TGTGCCAGCAGCTTAGCTGGGAGGATCGTCGGGCAGCCCCAGCATTTT.